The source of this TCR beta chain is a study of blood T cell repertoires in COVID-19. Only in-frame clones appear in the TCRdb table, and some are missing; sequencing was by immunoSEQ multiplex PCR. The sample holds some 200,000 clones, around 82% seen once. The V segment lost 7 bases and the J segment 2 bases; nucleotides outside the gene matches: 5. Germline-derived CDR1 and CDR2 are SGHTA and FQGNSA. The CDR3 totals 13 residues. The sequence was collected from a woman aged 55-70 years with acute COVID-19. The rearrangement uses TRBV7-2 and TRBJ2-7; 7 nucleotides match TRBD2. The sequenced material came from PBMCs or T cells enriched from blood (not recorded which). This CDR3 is CASNSGAPYEQYF. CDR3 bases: TGTGCCAGCAACAGCGGGGCCCCCTACGAGCAGTACTTC.